This T cell receptor beta chain was recorded in a study of blood T cell repertoires in COVID-19. J gave up 2 bases and V 4 bases, and 16 bases lay outside the gene matches. This CDR3 has 18 residues. The germline CDR1 and CDR2 sequences are LGHDT and YNNKEL (reference sequence). Sequencing was performed with immunoSEQ multiplex PCR; in TCRdb, only in-frame clones are kept and a portion is missing. The sample contains some 48,000 clones, roughly 82% of which appear only once. The sample comprised peripheral blood. The clonotype originates from a human donor in a cohort sampled during active COVID-19. The chain employs TRBV3-1 (or the pseudogene TRBV3-2) and TRBJ2-7; TRBD2 matches at 8 bases. This chain's CDR3 is CASSPTKSWREDPYEQYF. CDR3 in DNA: TGTGCCAGCAGCCCCACCAAGAGTTGGCGGGAGGACCCCTACGAGCAGTACTTC.